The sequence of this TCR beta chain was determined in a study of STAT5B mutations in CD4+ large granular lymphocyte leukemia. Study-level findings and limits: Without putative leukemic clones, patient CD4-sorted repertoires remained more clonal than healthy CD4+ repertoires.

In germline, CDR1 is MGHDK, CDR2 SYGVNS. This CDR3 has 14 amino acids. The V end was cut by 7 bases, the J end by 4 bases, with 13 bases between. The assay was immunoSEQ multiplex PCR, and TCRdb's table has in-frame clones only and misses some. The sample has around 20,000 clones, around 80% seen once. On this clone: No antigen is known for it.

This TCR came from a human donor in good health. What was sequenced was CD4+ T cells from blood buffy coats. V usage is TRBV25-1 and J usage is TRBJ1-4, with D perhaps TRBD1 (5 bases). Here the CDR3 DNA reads TGTGCCAGCACCAGGGAGGGAATTAATGAAAAACTGTTTTTT. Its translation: CASTREGINEKLFF. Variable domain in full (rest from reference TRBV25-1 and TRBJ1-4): EADIYQTPRYLVIGTGKKITLECSQTMGHDKMYWYQQDPGMELHLIHYSYGVNSTEKGDLSSESTVSRIRTEHFPLTLESARPSHTSQYLCASTREGINEKLFFGSGTQLSVL.